This T cell receptor beta chain was obtained from a study of Graves' ophthalmopathy and Graves' hyperthyroidism. Germline V gene sequence: CDR1 SNHLY, CDR2 FYNNEI. CDR3 length: 13 amino acids. Trimming took off 4 bases at V and 3 bases at J, with 10 bases between the two ends. RNA served as the template for amplifying TCR beta CDR3 regions. HTBI primers primed a first-round RT-PCR, and a second-round multiplex PCR followed. TCRdb passed the multiplex PCR reads through MiXCR, listing each CDR3 protein once. The table includes 650,000 to 800,000 distinct CDR3 sequences, just over 40% detected once. The receptor was isolated from an adult man with Graves' ophthalmopathy. Sequencing input: peripheral blood. V is TRBV2 and J is TRBJ2-7; D is unresolved. CDR3 amino acids: CASSGQALYEQYF. The DNA for the CDR3 is TGTGCCAGCAGTGGGCAGGCCCTCTACGAGCAGTACTTC.